A selection of T cell receptor beta chains follows, all from one sample in a study of blood T cell repertoires in COVID-19. Using immunoSEQ multiplex PCR, the repertoire was profiled, and TCRdb retains in-frame clones only, with some absent. Among 250,000 to 300,000 clones listed, 88% were seen once. The sample was PBMCs or T cells enriched from blood (not recorded which). The receptors here all came from a woman in her 30s who had recovered from COVID-19. The CDR3 runs from the conserved cysteine through the conserved F or W. The D gene is left open where the match is weak. Clone size is not always given. Where it is, it says once, few, many or a class for expanded clones.

V,J,D,size,DNA,CDR3
TRBV3-1/TRBV3-2,TRBJ1-1,NA,NA,TGTGCCAGCAGCCTACGAACAGGAAGAATGAACACTGAAGCTTTCTTT,CASSLRTGRMNTEAFF
TRBV28,TRBJ1-4,TRBD1,NA,TGTGCCAGCATCCGGACAGGGGCGAATGAAAAACTGTTTTTT,CASIRTGANEKLFF
TRBV2,TRBJ1-3,NA,NA,TGTGCCAGCAGTGTCGGTGTCGCTGGAAACACCATATATTTT,CASSVGVAGNTIYF
TRBV14,TRBJ1-1,NA,NA,TGTGCCAGCAGCCAAGTACCAGGCTCACGGACTGAAGCTTTCTTT,CASSQVPGSRTEAFF
TRBV7-9,TRBJ1-1,TRBD1,NA,TGTGCCAGCAGCAAAGGACAGGGAGGTTCTGAAGCTTTCTTT,CASSKGQGGSEAFF
TRBV7-6,TRBJ2-7,NA,NA,TGTGCCAGCAGCTTAGCGGGACTCTCCTACGAGCAGTACTTC,CASSLAGLSYEQYF
TRBV27,TRBJ1-1,NA,NA,TGTGCCAGCAGTTTACGGGCGGGGAGGGGTAACACTGAAGCTTTCTTT,CASSLRAGRGNTEAFF
TRBV19,TRBJ1-3,NA,once,TGTGCCAGTAGTATTGCCAGGGGTTCTGGAAACACCATATATTTT,CASSIARGSGNTIYF
TRBV9,TRBJ1-6,NA,NA,TGTGCCAGCAGCGAAAGGGGGGGGGCACCCCTCCACTTT,CASSERGGAPLHF
TRBV27,TRBJ2-7,NA,once,TGTGCCAGCAGTCGAGGGGACACGCTTTACGAGCAGTACTTC,CASSRGDTLYEQYF
TRBV18,TRBJ1-6,NA,NA,TGTGCCAGCTCACTAGACAGGCGCCCTTCACCCCTCCACTTT,CASSLDRRPSPLHF
TRBV29-1,TRBJ2-5,NA,NA,TGCAGCGTGGGGGGAGACCAAGAGACCCAGTACTTC,CSVGGDQETQYF
TRBV27,TRBJ2-7,NA,once,TGTGCCAGCAGTTCCAACAGCGAGCAGTACTTC,CASSSNSEQYF
TRBV5-6,TRBJ1-5,NA,NA,TGTGCCAGCAGCCTATTGGGGGACTTCAATCAGCCCCAGCATTTT,CASSLLGDFNQPQHF